This T cell receptor (beta chain) appears in the sequencing data of a study of cytomegalovirus exposure and HLA in healthy donors. Study-wide results and limits: Donors belonging to an Asian-associated ancestry cluster reportedly showed fewer N-insertions in productive TCRs than the roughly 670-donor mean, according to what a later analysis found. Associated with cytomegalovirus, according to the listing, were 150 to 200 TCR beta chains. Equally common other TCR beta chains were less clonally expanded than HLA-associated ones, a later analysis found.

With 60 Vbeta and 13 Jbeta primers, the PCR was carried out. The method was immunoSEQ multiplex PCR; TCRdb's version includes in-frame clones alone and lacks a portion of them. The table has 200,000 or so clones, about four fifths seen once; the top ten hold around 6%. For this clone: Its antigen is currently unknown.

The V end lost 1 base, the J end lost 5 bases, and 8 bases lay between the germline ends. The CDR3 runs to 13 residues. Germline CDR1 SGHTA, CDR2 FQGNSA. The source is a woman in her thirties in good health and CMV-seropositive. The sample consisted of PBMCs. The rearrangement joins TRBV7-2 to TRBJ2-5; D is unclear. This CDR3 is CASSLERRETQYF. CDR3 coding DNA: TGTGCCAGCAGCTTAGAGCGACGGGAGACCCAGTACTTC.